A selection of T cell receptor beta chains follows, all from one sample in a study of blood T cell repertoires in COVID-19. Generated by immunoSEQ multiplex PCR, the TCRdb table keeps only in-frame clones and is missing some. This table holds just over 300,000 clones, 80% to 90% found once. The sample taken for sequencing was PBMCs or T cells enriched from blood (not recorded which). The receptors stem from a woman in her late teens or twenties who had recovered from COVID-19. The CDR3 runs from the conserved cysteine through the conserved F or W. D genes are given only for firm matches. Size is omitted from some rows. Given values are once, few, many or a class for expanded clones.

-,TRBV11-2,TRBJ2-2,-,TGTGCCAGCAGCTTGGGGCCGGTACATAACACCGGGGAGCTGTTTTTT,CASSLGPVHNTGELFF
-,TRBV5-1,TRBJ1-1,-,TGCGCCAGCAGCTTGGGACAGAAAGCTTTCTTT,CASSLGQKAFF
few,TRBV7-2,TRBJ1-5,-,TGTGCCAGCAGCTTGGAGGTGGCAGGTGGTAAGCCCCAGCATTTT,CASSLEVAGGKPQHF
-,TRBV19,TRBJ1-2,-,TGTGCCAGTAGGGGCTCACCGTCAGCTAACTATGGCTACACCTTC,CASRGSPSANYGYTF
few,TRBV19,TRBJ1-2,-,TGTGCCAGTAGTATCCTCGAGGGTGGAGGAAGAGGCTACACCTTC,CASSILEGGGRGYTF
-,TRBV7-8,TRBJ2-2,TRBD2,TGCGCCAGCAGCTTAGTTGCGGGGGGGGTTATAACCGGGGAGCTGTTTTTT,CASSLVAGGVITGELFF
-,TRBV20-1,TRBJ2-3,-,TGCAGTGCTAGTCAGGACTCCCCAGATACGCAGTATTTT,CSASQDSPDTQYF
-,TRBV9,TRBJ2-5,-,TGTGCCAGCAGCGTAGCAGGTATTCAAGAGACCCAGTACTTC,CASSVAGIQETQYF
-,TRBV6-2/TRBV6-3,TRBJ1-2,TRBD1,TGTGCCAGCAGTTACTCGAGGGGGCACGGTGGCTACACCTTC,CASSYSRGHGGYTF
-,TRBV9,TRBJ2-2,TRBD2,TGTGCCAGCAGCGTACAGGGACTAGCGATGAACACCGGGGAGCTGTTTTTT,CASSVQGLAMNTGELFF
-,TRBV2,TRBJ1-5,-,TGTGCCAGCAGTGGGCCCGTCAATCAGCCCCAGCATTTT,CASSGPVNQPQHF
-,TRBV4-2,TRBJ2-7,TRBD1,TGTGCCAGCAGCCGAGGACAGGGGGACGGCTCCTACGAGCAGTACTTC,CASSRGQGDGSYEQYF
-,TRBV10-3,TRBJ1-1,TRBD1,TGTGCCATCAGTGCGGGACAGGGTGATTGGATGAACACTGAAGCTTTCTTT,CAISAGQGDWMNTEAFF
-,TRBV2,TRBJ1-4,-,TGTGCCAGCATGCCCGGACGGGGGACGGCAAAACTGTTTTTT,CASMPGRGTAKLFF
-,TRBV30,TRBJ1-2,-,TGTGCCTGGAGTGGAGTGGGCCAGGGGCGGGATGGCTACACCTTC,CAWSGVGQGRDGYTF
once,TRBV5-8,TRBJ1-2,-,TGTGCCAGCAGCCGCCGCCCGGCTAACTATGGCTACACCTTC,CASSRRPANYGYTF
-,TRBV28,TRBJ1-2,TRBD1,TGTGCCAGCACCACAGGGGGAAGGGGCTACACCTTC,CASTTGGRGYTF
-,TRBV7-6,TRBJ2-1,TRBD2,TGTGCCAGCAGCTCAAGAAGCGGGGGGGCATACAATGAGCAGTTCTTC,CASSSRSGGAYNEQFF
-,TRBV7-8,TRBJ1-5,-,TGTGCCAGCAGCTCGACAGGTTTGGGAACCAATCAGCCCCAGCATTTT,CASSSTGLGTNQPQHF
-,TRBV6-5,TRBJ2-2,-,TGTGCCATTCGGGAGAACACCGGGGAGCTGTTTTTT,CAIRENTGELFF
few,TRBV21-1,TRBJ2-1,-,TGTGCCAGCCGGCCGCGGGAGGTACAGTACAATGAGCAGTTCTTC,CASRPREVQYNEQFF
-,TRBV19,TRBJ1-1,-,TGTGCCAGTAGTATTGGGCAGGGAAGTGAATTCACTGAAGCTTTCTTT,CASSIGQGSEFTEAFF
-,TRBV30,TRBJ1-2,-,TGTGCCTGGAGTTTAGGGGAGGGCTATGGCTACACCTTC,CAWSLGEGYGYTF
-,TRBV7-9,TRBJ2-2,TRBD2,TGTGCCAGCAGGATTGCGGGGGGCGATTTTCTCGCCCCCGGGGAGCTGTTTTTT,CASRIAGGDFLAPGELFF
-,TRBV14,TRBJ2-1,-,TGTGCCAGCGGTGACAGGGAGCAGTTCTTC,CASGDREQFF
-,TRBV6-2/TRBV6-3,TRBJ1-1,-,TGTGCCAGCAGTTACTCCGCGGACGGGGGGCGCGGCGCTTTCTTT,CASSYSADGGRGAFF
-,TRBV27,TRBJ1-1,TRBD1,TGTGCCAGCAGTTTCGCAACTACGACAGGGATTCGAGCTTTCTTT,CASSFATTTGIRAFF
-,TRBV27,TRBJ2-7,TRBD2,TGTGCCAGCAGTTTACAGGGGACTAGCGGGAGGGCCTACGAGCAGTACTTC,CASSLQGTSGRAYEQYF
-,TRBV7-3,TRBJ1-1,-,TGTGCCAGCAGCTCGGGAGAAACGTTCGCTGAAGCTTTCTTT,CASSSGETFAEAFF
-,TRBV19,TRBJ2-5,-,TGTGCCAGTAGTAGTATCCAAGAGACCCAGTACTTC,CASSSIQETQYF
-,TRBV7-3,TRBJ1-2,-,TGTGCCAGCAGCTCCCAGCCAGGGAGGTATGGCTACACCTTC,CASSSQPGRYGYTF
-,TRBV7-8,TRBJ1-2,-,TGTGCCAGCAGCACGGGCGTTGGCAGGGGTGCTGGCTACACCTTC,CASSTGVGRGAGYTF
-,TRBV5-1,TRBJ1-4,-,TGCGCCAGCAGCTTGGTCAGGTCAGGGGAAGGCCTTGGTGAAAAACTGTTTTTT,CASSLVRSGEGLGEKLFF
-,TRBV2,TRBJ2-1,-,TGTGCCAGCACTAGCAGCACAAAAGGGTACGAGCAGTTCTTC,CASTSSTKGYEQFF
-,TRBV5-1,TRBJ2-5,TRBD1,TGCGCCAGCAGCCACCGACAGGGAGAGACCCAGTACTTC,CASSHRQGETQYF
few,TRBV5-4,TRBJ1-2,TRBD1,TGTGCCAGCAGCGGCAGGGGGCTTTGGAGCTACACCTTC,CASSGRGLWSYTF